The present T cell receptor (beta chain) was sequenced within a study of T-cell reconstitution after alpha-beta-depleted transplantation in children. Findings and limits, study-wide: Once a year had passed after transplant, T-cell counts and diversity came mostly from newly produced T cells.

It was with unique molecular identifiers that the TCRbeta library was prepared. One entry per CDR3 protein, called by TCRdb with MiXCR from the PCR reads. The profile shows about 870,000 distinct CDR3 sequences, approximately 15% of them singletons. Only a few counts were recorded for this clonotype. What it recognizes is unknown. The CDR3 loop spans 17 amino acids. With 4 bases removed from V and 11 bases from J, the gap between germline ends came to 30 bases. CDR1 is SGHRS, CDR2 YFSETQ, per germline. Material: PBMCs, mostly from graft donor cells, obtained 360 days after TCRalphabeta/CD19-depleted stem cell transplant. V gene TRBV5-1 combines with J gene TRBJ1-1, with D possibly being TRBD1 (6 bases). The receptor comes from a male patient between 5 and 17 years old who had a stem cell transplant for acute lymphoblastic leukemia, so the T cells may come from the graft donor. CDR3 DNA sequence: TGCGCCAGCAGCCCGCTCCTCATTGCCCAACAGGGAATTGAGGCTTTCTTT. Translating gives CASSPLLIAQQGIEAFF.